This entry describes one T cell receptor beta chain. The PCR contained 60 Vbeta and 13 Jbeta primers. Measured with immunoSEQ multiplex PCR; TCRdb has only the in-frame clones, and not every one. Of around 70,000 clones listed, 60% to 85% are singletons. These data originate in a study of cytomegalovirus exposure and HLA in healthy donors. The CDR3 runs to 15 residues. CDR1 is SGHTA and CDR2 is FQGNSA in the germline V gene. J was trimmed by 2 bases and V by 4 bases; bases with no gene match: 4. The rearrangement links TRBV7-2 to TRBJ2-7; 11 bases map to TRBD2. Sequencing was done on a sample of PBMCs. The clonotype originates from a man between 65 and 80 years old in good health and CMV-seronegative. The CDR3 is CASSYSSGGTYEQYF. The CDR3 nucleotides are TGTGCCAGCAGCTACTCTAGCGGGGGGACCTACGAGCAGTACTTC.